A selection of T cell receptor beta chains follows, all from one sample in a study of blood T cell repertoires in COVID-19. TCRdb's table, derived via immunoSEQ multiplex PCR, lists solely in-frame clones and lacks some. The data hold 50,000 or so clones, with roughly 82% observed a single time. Source material: peripheral blood. The receptors shown here come from a woman at least 80 years old with acute or convalescent COVID-19. Both conserved end residues are part of each CDR3. Fields, in order: clone size, V gene, J gene, D gene, CDR3 DNA, CDR3 protein. A D gene is named only where the DNA matches it firmly. Expanded clones are given a class, and other clones once, few, many or no size at all.

clone size: NA
V gene: TRBV5-4
J gene: TRBJ2-2
D gene: TRBD2
CDR3 DNA: TGTGCCAGCAGCTTGTTTCTAGCGGGAGGTTCTACCGGGGAGCTGTTTTTT
CDR3 protein: CASSLFLAGGSTGELFF

clone size: once
V gene: TRBV28
J gene: TRBJ1-3
D gene: TRBD1
CDR3 DNA: TGTGCCAGCAGTTTCTCCTTGACAGGGACTGGAAACACCATATATTTT
CDR3 protein: CASSFSLTGTGNTIYF

clone size: NA
V gene: TRBV3-1/TRBV3-2
J gene: TRBJ2-5
D gene: NA
CDR3 DNA: TGTGCCAGCAGCCAAGGGACTACTGGGGAGACCCAGTACTTC
CDR3 protein: CASSQGTTGETQYF

clone size: NA
V gene: TRBV27
J gene: TRBJ1-5
D gene: NA
CDR3 DNA: TGTGCCAGCAGAGGACGGGATTCTGGTAGGCCCCAGCATTTT
CDR3 protein: CASRGRDSGRPQHF

clone size: NA
V gene: TRBV11-1
J gene: TRBJ2-3
D gene: NA
CDR3 DNA: TGTGCCAGCAGCTCCATAGGGGGCACAGATACGCAGTATTTT
CDR3 protein: CASSSIGGTDTQYF

clone size: NA
V gene: TRBV2
J gene: TRBJ2-1
D gene: NA
CDR3 DNA: TGTGCCAGCAGACCCGGGACTTACAATGAGCAGTTCTTC
CDR3 protein: CASRPGTYNEQFF

clone size: NA
V gene: TRBV7-3
J gene: TRBJ1-2
D gene: NA
CDR3 DNA: TGTGCCAGCAGCCTGGGAGTAAACTATGGCTACACCTTC
CDR3 protein: CASSLGVNYGYTF

clone size: few
V gene: TRBV7-3
J gene: TRBJ1-1
D gene: TRBD1
CDR3 DNA: TGTGCCAGCAGCCCCGGGACAGGGGGCACTGAAGCTTTCTTT
CDR3 protein: CASSPGTGGTEAFF

clone size: NA
V gene: TRBV5-1
J gene: TRBJ1-6
D gene: TRBD1
CDR3 DNA: TGCGCCAGCAGCTATACCGGGACAGGGGGCTCTTCACCCCTCCACTTT
CDR3 protein: CASSYTGTGGSSPLHF

clone size: NA
V gene: TRBV12-5
J gene: TRBJ2-1
D gene: TRBD1
CDR3 DNA: TGTGCTAGTGGTTTGGGCGGACAGGGGCCTTACAATGAGCAGTTCTTC
CDR3 protein: CASGLGGQGPYNEQFF

clone size: few
V gene: TRBV18
J gene: TRBJ2-3
D gene: NA
CDR3 DNA: TGTGCCAGCTCACCATTACGGGGTTTAGCAGATACGCAGTATTTT
CDR3 protein: CASSPLRGLADTQYF

clone size: NA
V gene: TRBV7-6
J gene: TRBJ1-4
D gene: NA
CDR3 DNA: TGTGCCAGCAGCTTAGGACCGCCAGGAGGGAATGAAAAACTGTTTTTT
CDR3 protein: CASSLGPPGGNEKLFF

clone size: few
V gene: TRBV11-2
J gene: TRBJ2-6
D gene: NA
CDR3 DNA: TGTGCCAGCAGCCCTGGACTGGGTTACTCTGGGGCCAACGTCCTGACTTTC
CDR3 protein: CASSPGLGYSGANVLTF

clone size: NA
V gene: TRBV29-1
J gene: TRBJ1-1
D gene: NA
CDR3 DNA: TGCAGCGTTGTGAGGGAGCGGTACACTGAAGCTTTCTTT
CDR3 protein: CSVVRERYTEAFF

clone size: NA
V gene: TRBV10-3
J gene: TRBJ1-4
D gene: TRBD1
CDR3 DNA: TGTGCCATAAAGGCCGGGACAGCTAATGAAAAACTGTTTTTT
CDR3 protein: CAIKAGTANEKLFF

clone size: NA
V gene: TRBV7-3
J gene: TRBJ2-1
D gene: TRBD2
CDR3 DNA: TGTGCCAGCAGCTTACGCGCGGGAGCTAGGAATGAGCAGTTCTTC
CDR3 protein: CASSLRAGARNEQFF

clone size: NA
V gene: TRBV3-1/TRBV3-2
J gene: TRBJ1-1
D gene: NA
CDR3 DNA: TGTGCCAGCAGCCCATGGGGCGCGAGGACGAACACTGAAGCTTTCTTT
CDR3 protein: CASSPWGARTNTEAFF

clone size: NA
V gene: TRBV9
J gene: TRBJ2-1
D gene: TRBD2
CDR3 DNA: TGTGCCAGCAGCGTAGGAGCGGGAGGGTTCTACAATGAGCAGTTCTTC
CDR3 protein: CASSVGAGGFYNEQFF

clone size: once
V gene: TRBV6-4
J gene: TRBJ2-2
D gene: TRBD2
CDR3 DNA: TGTGCCAGAGGGAGGGCCCCCACCGGGGAGCTGTTTTTT
CDR3 protein: CARGRAPTGELFF

clone size: NA
V gene: TRBV2
J gene: TRBJ1-5
D gene: NA
CDR3 DNA: TGTGCCAGCAAGAGAGACGGAGCTAGCAATCAGCCCCAGCATTTT
CDR3 protein: CASKRDGASNQPQHF

clone size: NA
V gene: TRBV30
J gene: TRBJ1-5
D gene: NA
CDR3 DNA: TGTGCCTGGAGTGTACAGGGCAATCAGCCCCAGCATTTT
CDR3 protein: CAWSVQGNQPQHF

clone size: NA
V gene: TRBV15
J gene: TRBJ2-1
D gene: NA
CDR3 DNA: TGTGCCACCAGAGGGGGGGGGACCTACAATGAGCAGTTCTTC
CDR3 protein: CATRGGGTYNEQFF